The TCR beta chain described here comes from a study of T cells of healthy individuals. This clonotype came up a few times. MiXCR, applied by TCRdb to the 5' RACE reads, yields one record per CDR3 protein. The data contain 50,000 to 55,000 distinct CDR3 sequences, about 15% of them singletons. Trimming removed 6 bases at V and 4 bases at J, with 16 bases between. CDR1 and CDR2 (germline): SGHRS, YFSETQ. The CDR3 has 14 residues. The chain joins TRBV5-1 to TRBJ1-2; D is perhaps TRBD1 (6 bases). This clonotype was obtained from a human donor in good health. The CDR3, as DNA: TGCGCCAGCACCGGGGTCCTAGGGGGCTATGGCTACACCTTC. The encoded protein is CASTGVLGGYGYTF.